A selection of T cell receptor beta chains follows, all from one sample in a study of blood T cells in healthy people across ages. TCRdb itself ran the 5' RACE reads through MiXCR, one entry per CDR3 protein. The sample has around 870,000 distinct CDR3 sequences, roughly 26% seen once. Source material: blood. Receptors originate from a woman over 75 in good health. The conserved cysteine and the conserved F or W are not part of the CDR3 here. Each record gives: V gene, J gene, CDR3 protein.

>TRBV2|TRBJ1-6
ASDATGSSYNSPLH
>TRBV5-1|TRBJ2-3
ASSLGGDPDTQY
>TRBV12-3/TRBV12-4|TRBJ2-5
ASNVRGGEGETQY
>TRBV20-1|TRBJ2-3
SARIRGQGMTDTQY
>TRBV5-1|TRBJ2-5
ASSSGGGRGETQY
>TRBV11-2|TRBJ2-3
ASSSPSGGGVRDTQY
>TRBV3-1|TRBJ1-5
ASSPGQPGGPQH
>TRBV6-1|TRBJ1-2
ASREGSFPLGFNYGYT
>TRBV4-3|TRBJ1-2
ASSQDLAGSGGYT
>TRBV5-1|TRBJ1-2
ASTRTGRDGYT
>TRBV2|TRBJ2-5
ASSLYTGERKTQY
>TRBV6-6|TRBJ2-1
ASRIPGQGGNEQF
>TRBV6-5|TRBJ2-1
ASSYREASYNEQF
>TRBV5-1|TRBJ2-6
ASSLTELSGANVLT
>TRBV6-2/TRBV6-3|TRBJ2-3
ASGISDTQY
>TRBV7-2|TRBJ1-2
AAGNGYT
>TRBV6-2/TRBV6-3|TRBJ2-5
ASSTGTGYQETQY
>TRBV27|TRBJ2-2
ASRRLGGRTGELF
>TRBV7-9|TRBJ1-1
ASWELAGGTEAF
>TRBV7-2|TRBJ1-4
ASSLLGQGREKLF
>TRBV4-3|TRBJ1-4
ASSQDVILTNEKLF
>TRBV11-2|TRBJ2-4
ASSFIRTGGLNIQY
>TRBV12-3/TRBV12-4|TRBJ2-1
ASSFYRVDEQF
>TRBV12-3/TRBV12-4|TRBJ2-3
ASSLTGVNADVEY
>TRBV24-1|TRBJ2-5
ATSGRLTQETQY
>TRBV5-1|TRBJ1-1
ASSTGQVGPEAF
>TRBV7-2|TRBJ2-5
ASSLGGRGAAETQY
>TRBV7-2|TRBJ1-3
ASSLMIAPGNTIY
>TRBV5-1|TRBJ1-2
ASSLADRGNGYT
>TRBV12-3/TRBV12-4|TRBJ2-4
ASTLDRGRNIQY
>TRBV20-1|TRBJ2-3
TPTLAGDLDTQY
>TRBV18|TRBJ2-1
ASSQQQNIEHNEQF
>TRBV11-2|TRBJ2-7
ASSFRGQGETRY
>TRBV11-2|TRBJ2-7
ASSISGMGTYEQY
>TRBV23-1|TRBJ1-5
ASSQSTGIDQPQH
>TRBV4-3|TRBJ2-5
ASSQDLTVKETQY
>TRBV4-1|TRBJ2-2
ASSPLDPGELF
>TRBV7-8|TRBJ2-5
ASSLGSWGLQETQY
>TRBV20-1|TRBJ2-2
SASGRTLNTGELF
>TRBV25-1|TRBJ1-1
ASSGPTGLNTEAF
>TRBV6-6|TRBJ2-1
ASKGGVSYNEQF
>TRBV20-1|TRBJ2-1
SARELRGSNNEQF